Detailed here is one TCR beta chain. The data stem from a study of shared clonotypes between healthy human individuals. Trimming took off 2 bases at V and 0 bases at J, with 11 bases between the two ends. The CDR3 sequence is 16 residues long. The germline CDR1 and CDR2 sequences are SGHRS and YFSETQ. Only in-frame clones appear in the TCRdb table, and some are missing; sequencing was by immunoSEQ multiplex PCR. The table has 1.4 million to 1.5 million clones, roughly 96% seen once. The gene calls are TRBV5-1 and TRBJ1-4; a possible D gene is TRBD1 (5 bases). The clonotype comes from a man younger than 45 in good health. Sequenced: naive CD4+ T cells sorted from blood. The subset: CD45RA+ positively selected. The CDR3 nucleotides read TGCGCCAGCAGCTTAGGGACGGCTGCAACTAATGAAAAACTGTTTTTT. Its translation is CASSLGTAATNEKLFF.